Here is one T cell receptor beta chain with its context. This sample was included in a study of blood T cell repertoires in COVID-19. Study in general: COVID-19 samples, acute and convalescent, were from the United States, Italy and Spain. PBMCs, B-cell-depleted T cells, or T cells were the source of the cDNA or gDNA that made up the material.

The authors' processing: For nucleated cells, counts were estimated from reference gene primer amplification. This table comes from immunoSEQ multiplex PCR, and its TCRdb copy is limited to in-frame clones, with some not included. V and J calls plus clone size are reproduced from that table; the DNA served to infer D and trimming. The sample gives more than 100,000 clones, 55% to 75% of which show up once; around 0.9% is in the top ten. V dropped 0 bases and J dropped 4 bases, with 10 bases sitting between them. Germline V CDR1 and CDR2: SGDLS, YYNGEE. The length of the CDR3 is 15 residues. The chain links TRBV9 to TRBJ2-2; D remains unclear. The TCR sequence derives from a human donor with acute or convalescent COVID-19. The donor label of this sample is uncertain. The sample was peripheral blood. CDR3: CASSVAPYTTGELFF. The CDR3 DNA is TGTGCCAGCAGCGTAGCCCCATACACCACCGGGGAGCTGTTTTTT.